A selection of T cell receptor beta chains follows, all from one sample in a study of T cells in Graves' hyperthyroidism and ophthalmopathy. TCRdb re-called the multiplex PCR reads through MiXCR, storing one row per CDR3 protein. The profile shows around 400,000 distinct CDR3 sequences, 25% of them singletons. The sequenced sample consisted of blood. The receptors derive from a man aged 45-65 years with Graves' hyperthyroidism. Each CDR3 is given with its conserved first and last residue. D genes are given only for firm matches. Only part of the rows carry a size: once, few, many, or a class if the clone is expanded.

TRBJ1-6,NA,TRBV6-5,NA,TGTGCCAGCAGTTACCAGGACGGGGAATCACCCCTCCACTTT,CASSYQDGESPLHF
TRBJ2-1,TRBD1,TRBV13,NA,TGTGCCAGCAGACGGGGACAGGGGGTGTACAATGAGCAGTTCTTC,CASRRGQGVYNEQFF
TRBJ2-7,NA,TRBV7-7,many,TGTGCCAGCAGCTTAGGACAGCCAACGAAGCAGTACTTC,CASSLGQPTKQYF
TRBJ2-5,NA,TRBV12-3/TRBV12-4,many,TGTGCCAGCCGAAGTTTCGCGACACACCCGTACCAAGAGACCCAGTACTTC,CASRSFATHPYQETQYF
TRBJ2-7,TRBD2,TRBV27,NA,TGTGCCAGCAGTTTTGGGACTAGCGGGGGTTCCGAGCAGTACTTC,CASSFGTSGGSEQYF
TRBJ1-2,TRBD1,TRBV19,many,TGTGCCAGTAGTCCCCGACCGGGACAGACTAACTATGGCTACACCTTC,CASSPRPGQTNYGYTF
TRBJ1-2,NA,TRBV12-5,NA,TGTGCTAGTGGTCTTGACAGTTCAGGAGGCTACACCTTC,CASGLDSSGGYTF
TRBJ1-2,TRBD1,TRBV5-5,NA,TGTGCCAGCAGCTTGGAAGGGTCAGGGGGCTATGGCTACACCTTC,CASSLEGSGGYGYTF
TRBJ2-2,NA,TRBV5-1,NA,TGCGCCAGCAGCTTGACTACACTCACCGGGGAGCTGTTTTTT,CASSLTTLTGELFF
TRBJ2-3,NA,TRBV7-3,many,TGTGCCAGCAGCCCGCTGGGCAGGGGTGATACGCAGTATTTT,CASSPLGRGDTQYF
TRBJ2-7,TRBD2,TRBV20-1,NA,TGCAGTGCTAGACAACCCCGGACTAGCGGGAGGGTATACGAGCAGTACTTC,CSARQPRTSGRVYEQYF
TRBJ2-7,NA,TRBV28,few,TGTGCCTCTCATCAGAGGACGCCAGCCTACGAGCAGTACTTC,CASHQRTPAYEQYF
TRBJ1-1,NA,TRBV7-2,NA,TGTGCCAGCAGCTTATCGACATCCAGAGGCACTGAAGCTTTCTTT,CASSLSTSRGTEAFF
TRBJ1-2,NA,TRBV5-1,NA,TGCGCCAGCAGCCCCCAAGACACCGCCTATGGCTACACCTTC,CASSPQDTAYGYTF
TRBJ1-5,TRBD1,TRBV12-3/TRBV12-4,NA,TGTGCCAGCAGTTTTTTCAGGGGGGATCAGCCCCAGCATTTT,CASSFFRGDQPQHF
TRBJ1-1,NA,TRBV6-1,few,TGTGCCAGCAGGGGAGGGCACCCCACTGAAGCTTTCTTT,CASRGGHPTEAFF
TRBJ1-1,NA,TRBV28,many,TGTGCCAGCAGTTTATCAAGAATAAAGAACACTGAAGCTTTCTTT,CASSLSRIKNTEAFF
TRBJ2-2,NA,TRBV5-1,NA,TGCGCCAGCAGCCCCGCGCAGGGAGCGGGGAACACCGGGGAGCTGTTTTTT,CASSPAQGAGNTGELFF
TRBJ2-2,NA,TRBV9,NA,TGTGCCAGCAGCCCCATGGGAACCGGGGAGCTGTTTTTT,CASSPMGTGELFF
TRBJ1-1,NA,TRBV3-1,many,TGTGCCAGCAGCCAACTCGACAGAGGAGCTTTCTTT,CASSQLDRGAFF
TRBJ2-7,TRBD2,TRBV27,NA,TGTGCCAGCAGTTCTACCGGGACTAGCGGGATCTACGACCAGTACTTC,CASSSTGTSGIYDQYF
TRBJ2-5,NA,TRBV20-1,NA,TGCAGTGCTCCAAGGGGGGGAGAGGCCCAGTACTTC,CSAPRGGEAQYF
TRBJ2-5,NA,TRBV5-4,NA,TGTGCCAGCAGCGCCAGGGACATGGGGGCCCAGTACTTC,CASSARDMGAQYF
TRBJ1-2,NA,TRBV6-1,many,TGTGCCAGCAGTGCCCCCCCGGGACGGTATGGCTACACCTTC,CASSAPPGRYGYTF
TRBJ2-7,NA,TRBV20-1,once,TGCAGTGCTAGTCCCGGGGCCATCTACGAGCAGTACTTC,CSASPGAIYEQYF
TRBJ2-7,NA,TRBV9,few,TGTGCCAGCAGCGTAGGGCAGGGAGCCTTTTACGAGCAGTACTTC,CASSVGQGAFYEQYF
TRBJ2-1,NA,TRBV20-1,once,TGCAGTGCCAGGGGCCTAGCGTGGTCCAATGAGCAGTTCTTC,CSARGLAWSNEQFF
TRBJ1-1,NA,TRBV19,NA,TGTGCCAGTACTTTTGACCCCATGAACACTGAAGCTTTCTTT,CASTFDPMNTEAFF
TRBJ1-1,NA,TRBV5-8,NA,TGTGCCAGCAGCTTGGTCAGGGGAGGGGCTTTCTTT,CASSLVRGGAFF
TRBJ2-3,TRBD2,TRBV7-2,many,TGTGCCAGCAGCCACGGACTGGGACTAGCCGCAGATACGCAGTATTTT,CASSHGLGLAADTQYF
TRBJ1-2,TRBD1,TRBV12-3/TRBV12-4,NA,TGTGCCAACAAGGGCACCGGGACAGCACCCTCCAACTATGGCTACACCTTC,CANKGTGTAPSNYGYTF
TRBJ2-7,TRBD1,TRBV2,many,TGTGCCAGCAAGGGACAGGGAATCAACGAGCAGTACTTC,CASKGQGINEQYF